This is a list of T cell receptor beta chains from one sample in a study of cytomegalovirus exposure and HLA in healthy donors. Repertoires were generated with immunoSEQ multiplex PCR, while TCRdb's copy carries only in-frame clones and drops some. Of 100,000 to 150,000 clones listed, around 8.5% are singletons. The sequenced sample consisted of PBMCs. The source is a man aged 40-49 years in good health and CMV-seronegative. Both conserved end residues are part of each CDR3. A D gene is named only where the DNA matches it firmly. Not all rows give a size; the values are once, few, many and, for expanded clones, a class.

length,size,J,V,D,DNA,CDR3
15,NA,TRBJ2-3,TRBV5-1,NA,TGCGCCAGCAGCTTTTGGGGAGTGCGCACAGATACGCAGTATTTT,CASSFWGVRTDTQYF
15,few,TRBJ2-2,TRBV4-2,TRBD2,TGTGCCAGCAGCCAAACCAGCGGGGACACCGGGGAGCTGTTTTTT,CASSQTSGDTGELFF
13,NA,TRBJ2-7,TRBV9,NA,TGTGCCAGCAGCGTAGGACAGAATTACGAGCAGTACTTC,CASSVGQNYEQYF
16,NA,TRBJ1-4,TRBV7-9,NA,TGTGCCAGCAGCTTAGGCCCCGCGGAACCTAATGAAAAACTGTTTTTT,CASSLGPAEPNEKLFF
13,NA,TRBJ2-4,TRBV5-6,TRBD2,TGTGCCAGCAGCTGGCGGGGGGAAAACATTCAGTACTTC,CASSWRGENIQYF
16,few,TRBJ2-3,TRBV5-8,TRBD2,TGTGCCAGCAGCGTAAGACTAGCTCCTATAACAGATACGCAGTATTTT,CASSVRLAPITDTQYF
15,few,TRBJ1-1,TRBV15,NA,TGTGCCACCAGCAGCAGAGAGGGAAGTGGGACTGAAGCTTTCTTT,CATSSREGSGTEAFF
14,few,TRBJ1-5,TRBV6-1,NA,TGTGCCAGCAGTGGAGAGGGAAACAATCAGCCCCAGCATTTT,CASSGEGNNQPQHF
13,NA,TRBJ1-5,TRBV30,TRBD1,TGCGCCGTAGACAGGGGTCCAAGGCAGCCCCAGCATTTT,CAVDRGPRQPQHF
16,NA,TRBJ2-1,TRBV7-4,NA,TGTGCCAGCAGCCAACTTAGTACCCTAGACGGGGATGAGCAGTTCTTC,CASSQLSTLDGDEQFF
13,NA,TRBJ1-6,TRBV15,NA,TGTGCCACCAGCGGGGGGGGTAATTCACCCCTCCACTTT,CATSGGGNSPLHF
16,few,TRBJ2-1,TRBV4-1,TRBD1,TGCGCCAGCAGCCAAGATCACAGGGGGCTGTACAATGAGCAGTTCTTC,CASSQDHRGLYNEQFF
13,NA,TRBJ1-2,TRBV27,TRBD1,TGTGCCAGCAGTCGGACAGGGGGGTATGGCTACACCTTC,CASSRTGGYGYTF
16,once,TRBJ1-6,TRBV9,NA,TGTGCCAGCAGCGTAAGAGGGGACACTAATAATTCACCCCTCCACTTT,CASSVRGDTNNSPLHF
14,few,TRBJ2-2,TRBV7-9,NA,TGTGCCAGCAGCGGACTCCGCGGCACCGGGGAGCTGTTTTTT,CASSGLRGTGELFF
22,few,TRBJ2-5,TRBV4-2,TRBD2,TGTGCCAGCAGCCAATGGGCTACCCTCGGACTAGCGGGGTCGGGGCCCCAAGAGACCCAGTACTTC,CASSQWATLGLAGSGPQETQYF
15,few,TRBJ2-5,TRBV5-1,NA,TGCGCCAGCAGCTTGGCCTGGGACTTGCAAGAGACCCAGTACTTC,CASSLAWDLQETQYF
11,few,TRBJ1-5,TRBV11-2,NA,TGTGCCAGCAGCTCTAATCAGCCCCAGCATTTT,CASSSNQPQHF
15,few,TRBJ1-5,TRBV11-2,TRBD1,TGTGCCAGCAGCGGAGAAGGGACAGGGGCTCAGCCCCAGCATTTT,CASSGEGTGAQPQHF
15,NA,TRBJ2-1,TRBV7-8,TRBD2,TGTGCCAGCAACCCCGGGGGGTTCACTTACAATGAGCAGTTCTTC,CASNPGGFTYNEQFF
13,NA,TRBJ2-1,TRBV29-1,NA,TGCAGCGTTGAAATTGTGACAGAAAATGAGCAGTTCTTC,CSVEIVTENEQFF
17,NA,TRBJ2-3,TRBV14,TRBD2,TGTGCCAGCAGCCAAGAAGCGGGGGGCCCCCCCACAGATACGCAGTATTTT,CASSQEAGGPPTDTQYF
15,NA,TRBJ2-3,TRBV6-4,TRBD2,TGTGCCAGCAGTGACTCAGCGGGGGGGCCAGATACGCAGTATTTT,CASSDSAGGPDTQYF